The 2 T cell receptor beta chains listed next were all sequenced from one sample in a study of tissue T cells after allogeneic stem cell transplantation. Time point here: mouse harvest day 7 after allogeneic transplant. Each mouse received 10^7 T-cell-depleted marrow cells plus 10^6 splenic CD5+ T cells by tail vein. Some clones are missing from TCRdb's copy, which holds only in-frame ones; the method was immunoSEQ multiplex PCR. The sample lists about 4,200 clones; more than 50% were seen once. The sequenced material came from spleen. The receptor source for this set is a female BALB/c mouse given C57BL/6 T cells with graft-versus-host disease after an allogeneic hematopoietic cell transplant.

For this clone: Here the gene names and germline are mouse. CDR3 DNA (partial): TGTGCAAGCAGCTTAGAAGGGGGCACCTTGTAC. It is translated as CASSLEGGTLY. The CDR3 in full is CASSLEGGTLYF. The chain is built from TRBV16 and TRBJ2-4; weak D call: TRBD1 (6 bases). The read gets to within 1 residue of the CDR3 end, and the germline J gene fills in the rest. Trimming left V 0 bases short and J 8 bases short, with 6 bases between. This CDR3 spans 12 amino acids. From germline, CDR1 is SGHSA and CDR2 FRNQAP.

About this clone itself: Gene labels here are mouse ones. The sequenced fragment ends 1 residue before the CDR3 boundary, so the rest is inferred from the germline J gene. The genes are TRBV3 and TRBJ2-3; 11 nucleotides match TRBD2. With 5 bases clipped from V and 1 base from J, the junction kept 5 bases outside the gene matches. The CDR3 has 16 amino acids. CDR1 is SNHLY and CDR2 is FYNGKV in the germline V gene (reference sequence). The CDR3 here is CASSRGLGAGAETLYF. The DNA read from the CDR3 is TGTGCCAGCAGCCGGGGACTGGGGGCCGGTGCAGAAACGCTGTAT.